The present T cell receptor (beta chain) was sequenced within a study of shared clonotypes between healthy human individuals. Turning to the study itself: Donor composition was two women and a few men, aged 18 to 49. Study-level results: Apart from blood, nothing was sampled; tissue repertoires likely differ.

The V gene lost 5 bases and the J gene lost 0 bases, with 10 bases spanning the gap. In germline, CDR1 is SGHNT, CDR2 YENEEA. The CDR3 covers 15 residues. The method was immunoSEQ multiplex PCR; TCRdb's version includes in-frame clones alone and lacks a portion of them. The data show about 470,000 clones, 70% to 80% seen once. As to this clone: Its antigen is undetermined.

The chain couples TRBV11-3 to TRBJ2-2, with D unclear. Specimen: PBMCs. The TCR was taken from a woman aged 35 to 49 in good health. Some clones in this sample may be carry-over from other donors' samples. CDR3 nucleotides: TGTGCCAGCAGCCCCGGGCAGGCGAACACCGGGGAGCTGTTTTTT. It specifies CASSPGQANTGELFF.